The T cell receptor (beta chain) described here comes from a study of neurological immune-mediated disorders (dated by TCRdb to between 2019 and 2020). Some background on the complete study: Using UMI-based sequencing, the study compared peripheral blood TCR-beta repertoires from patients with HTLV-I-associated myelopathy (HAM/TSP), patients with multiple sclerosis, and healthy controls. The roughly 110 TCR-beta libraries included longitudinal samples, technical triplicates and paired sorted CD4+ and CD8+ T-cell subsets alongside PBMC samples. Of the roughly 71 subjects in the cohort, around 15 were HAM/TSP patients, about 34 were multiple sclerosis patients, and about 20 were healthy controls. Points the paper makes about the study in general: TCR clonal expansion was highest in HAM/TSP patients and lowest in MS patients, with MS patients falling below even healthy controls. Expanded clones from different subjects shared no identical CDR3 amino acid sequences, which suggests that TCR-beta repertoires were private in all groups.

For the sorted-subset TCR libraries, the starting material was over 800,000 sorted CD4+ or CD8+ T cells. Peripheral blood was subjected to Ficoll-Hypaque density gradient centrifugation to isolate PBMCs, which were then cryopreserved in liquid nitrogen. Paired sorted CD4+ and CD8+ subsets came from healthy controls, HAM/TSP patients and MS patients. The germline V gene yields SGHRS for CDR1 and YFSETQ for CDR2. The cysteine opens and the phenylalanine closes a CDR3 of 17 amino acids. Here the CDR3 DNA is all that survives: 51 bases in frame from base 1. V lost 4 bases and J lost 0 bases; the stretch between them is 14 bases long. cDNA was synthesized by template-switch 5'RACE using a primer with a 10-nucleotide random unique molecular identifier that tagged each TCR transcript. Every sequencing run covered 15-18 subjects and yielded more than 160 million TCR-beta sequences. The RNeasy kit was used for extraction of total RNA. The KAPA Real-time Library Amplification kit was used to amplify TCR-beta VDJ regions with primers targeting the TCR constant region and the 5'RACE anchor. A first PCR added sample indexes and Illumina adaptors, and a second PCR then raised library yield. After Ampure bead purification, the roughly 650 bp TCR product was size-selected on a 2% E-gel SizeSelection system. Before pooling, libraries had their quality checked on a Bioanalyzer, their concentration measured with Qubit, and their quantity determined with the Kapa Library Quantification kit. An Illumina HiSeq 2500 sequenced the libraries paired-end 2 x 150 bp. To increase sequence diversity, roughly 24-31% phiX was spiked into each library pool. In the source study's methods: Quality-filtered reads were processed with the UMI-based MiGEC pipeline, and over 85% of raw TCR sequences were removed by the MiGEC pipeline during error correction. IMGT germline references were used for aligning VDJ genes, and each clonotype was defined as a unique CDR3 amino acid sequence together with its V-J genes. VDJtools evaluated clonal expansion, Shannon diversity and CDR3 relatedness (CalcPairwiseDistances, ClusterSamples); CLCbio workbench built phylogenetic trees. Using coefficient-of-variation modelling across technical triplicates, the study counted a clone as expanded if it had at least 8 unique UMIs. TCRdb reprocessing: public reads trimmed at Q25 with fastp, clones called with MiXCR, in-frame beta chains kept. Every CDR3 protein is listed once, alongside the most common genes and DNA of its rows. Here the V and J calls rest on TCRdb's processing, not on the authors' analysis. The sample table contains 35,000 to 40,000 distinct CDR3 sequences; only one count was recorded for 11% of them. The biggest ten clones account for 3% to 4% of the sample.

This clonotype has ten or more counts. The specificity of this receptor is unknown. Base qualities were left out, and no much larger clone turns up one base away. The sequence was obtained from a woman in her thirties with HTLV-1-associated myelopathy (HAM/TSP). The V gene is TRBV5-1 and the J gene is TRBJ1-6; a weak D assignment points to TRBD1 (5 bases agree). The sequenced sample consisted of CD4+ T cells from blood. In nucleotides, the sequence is TGCGCCAGCAGCAACAGGATTCCTAGCTCCTATAATTCACCCCTCCACTTT. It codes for CASSNRIPSSYNSPLHF.